The 28 T cell receptor beta chains below all came from one sample that was sequenced in a study of T cells in women clearing cervical HPV infection (dated by TCRdb to the late 2010s). Receptors were amplified or captured by the immunoSEQ multiplex PCR assay. What TCRdb holds here is the immuneACCESS table cut down to in-frame rearrangements. Part of the clones is not present; checked against another copy, under half of the missing clones reflect an unresolved V gene, and the others are unexplained. The sample's table lists a count of roughly 22,000 clones. Of the sample, roughly 3.5% is held by the ten largest clones. Sequenced input: blood buffy coat. Receptors were obtained from a woman between 18 and 69 years old with a cervical HPV16 infection that either progressed to CIN3+ or cleared (not recorded which).

About this clone: The read ends 3 residues shy of where the CDR3 ends; the end is completed using the germline J gene. The rearrangement links TRBV2 to TRBJ1-3; D is possibly TRBD1 (6 bases). CDR3 length: 13 amino acids. Per germline, CDR1 SNHLY and CDR2 FYNNEI. V was cut by 10 bases and J by 4 bases, with 14 bases left in between. CDR3 amino acids: CATTLGAGNTIYF. CDR3 DNA (partial): TGTGCCACGACTCTGGGGGCCGGAAACACC. Complete variable domain (other parts from reference TRBV2 and TRBJ1-3): EPEVTQTPSHQVTQMGQEVILRCVPISNHLYFYWYRQILGQKVEFLVSFYNNEISEKSEIFDDQFSVERPDGSNFTLKIRSTKLEDSAMYFCATTLGAGNTIYFGEGSWLTVV.

Turning to this clone: With the read ending 3 residues before the CDR3 end, the germline J gene is used to fill in that end. The chain links TRBV19 to TRBJ1-1; 7 positions agree with TRBD1. After removal of 9 bases from V and 3 bases from J, the junction contained 13 bases not matched to a gene. This CDR3 contains 15 residues. The V gene's germline CDR1 is LNHDA and CDR2 SQIVND (reference sequence). CDR3 residues: CASIPLRQGYTEAFF. The part of the CDR3 DNA that was read is TGTGCCAGCATTCCGCTCCGACAGGGCTACACTGAA.

In regard to this clone: The read halts 3 residues ahead of the CDR3 end, with the missing end drawn from the germline J gene. V and J are TRBV19 and TRBJ2-6, with TRBD1 matching over 9 bases. The junction had 8 bases not matched to a gene; V was cut back by 2 bases and J by 3 bases. The CDR3 spans 18 residues. Germline loops: CDR1 LNHDA, CDR2 SQIVND (reference sequence). CDR3 region: CASSIRTGQGIGANVLTF. The DNA read from the CDR3 is TGTGCCAGTAGTATAAGGACCGGACAGGGGATTGGGGCCAACGTC. Based on the CDR3 plus reference TRBV19 and TRBJ2-6, the full variable domain is DGGITQSPKYLFRKEGQNVTLSCEQNLNHDAMYWYRQDPGQGLRLIYYSQIVNDFQKGDIAEGYSVSREKKESFPLTVTSAQKNPTAFYLCASSIRTGQGIGANVLTFGAGSRLTVL.

Of note for this clone: The read ends 3 residues before the CDR3 terminus; that terminus is restored from the germline J gene. The rearrangement joins TRBV2 to TRBJ1-2; perhaps TRBD1 as D (5 bases). From germline, CDR1 is SNHLY and CDR2 FYNNEI. This CDR3 region has 13 residues. V was pared by 6 bases and J by 4 bases, with 12 bases between. The sequenced part of the CDR3 DNA is TGTGCCAGCAGCCCACAGGAGATCTATGGC. Translated, it gives CASSPQEIYG. The CDR3 as a whole reads CASSPQEIYGYTF. Combining the CDR3 with reference TRBV2 and TRBJ1-2 gives the whole variable domain EPEVTQTPSHQVTQMGQEVILRCVPISNHLYFYWYRQILGQKVEFLVSFYNNEISEKSEIFDDQFSVERPDGSNFTLKIRSTKLEDSAMYFCASSPQEIYGYTFGSGTRLTVV.

Details on this clone: From the germline J gene comes the end of the CDR3, since the read stops 3 residues before it. This chain joins TRBV2 and TRBJ1-3; 8 bases align to TRBD1. This CDR3 is built from 15 residues. With V trimmed by 3 bases and J by 3 bases, 4 bases remained unmatched. In germline, CDR1 is SNHLY, CDR2 FYNNEI. The CDR3 bases that were read are TGTGCCAGCAGTGATAACAGGGGGTATGGAAACACC. This encodes CASSDNRGYGNT. The full CDR3 protein is CASSDNRGYGNTIYF.

On this clone itself: The CDR3 end lies 3 residues beyond the end of the read and is filled in from the germline J gene. The V and J genes are TRBV7-8 and TRBJ1-1; the D is unclear. Trimming left V 4 bases short and J 0 bases short, with 9 bases between. The V gene's germline CDR1 is SGHVS and CDR2 FQNEAQ. The CDR3 consists of 14 residues. The sequenced part of the CDR3 DNA is TGTGCCAGCAGCTCGTACGGGGTGAACACTGAA. Protein product: CASSSYGVNTE. The whole CDR3 is CASSSYGVNTEAFF.

Worth noting for this clone: With the read ending 3 residues before the CDR3 end, the germline J gene is used to fill in that end. The chain is built from TRBV30 and TRBJ1-1; 7 nucleotides line up with TRBD1. V lost 3 bases, J lost 3 bases, and 7 bases stayed unmatched. Germline V CDR1 and CDR2: GTSNPN, SVGIG (reference sequence). This CDR3 comprises 14 residues. CDR3 region: CAWRNPTGHTEAFF. The part of the CDR3 DNA that was read is TGTGCCTGGAGAAACCCGACAGGGCACACTGAA. Drawing the rest from reference TRBV30 and TRBJ1-1, the complete variable domain is SQTIHQWPATLVQPVGSPLSLECTVEGTSNPNLYWYRQAAGRGLQLLFYSVGIGQISSEVPQNLSASRPQDRQFILSSKKLLLSDSGFYLCAWRNPTGHTEAFFGQGTRLTVV.

On this clone itself: The sequenced fragment ends 3 residues before the CDR3 boundary, so the rest is inferred from the germline J gene. The chain links TRBV30 to TRBJ2-2; D is possibly TRBD1 (5 bases). The V end lost 3 bases, the J end lost 2 bases, and 7 bases lay between the germline ends. Germline V gene data show CDR1 as GTSNPN and CDR2 as SVGIG (reference sequence). CDR3 length: 13 residues. Partial CDR3 DNA: TGTGCCTGGAGGACAGACAACACCGGGGAG. Its protein product is CAWRTDNTGE. The full CDR3 protein is CAWRTDNTGELFF.

To note about this clone: The read ends 3 residues before the CDR3 terminus; that terminus is restored from the germline J gene. The chain couples TRBV29-1 to TRBJ2-3, with 8 nucleotides matching TRBD2. V dropped 3 bases and J dropped 4; count of bases not matched to a gene: 3. Per the germline V gene, CDR1 is SQVTM and CDR2 is ANQGSEA. The CDR3 is 13 residues long. Here the CDR3 reads CSVEGGRPDTQYF. The CDR3 DNA, read in part, is TGCAGCGTTGAGGGCGGGAGGCCAGATACG.

The CDR3 DNA, read in part, is TGTGCCAGCAGCCAACGGGGGGGGAATGAG. This sequence encodes CASSQRGGNE. The CDR3 as a whole reads CASSQRGGNEQFF. V is TRBV7-2 and J is TRBJ2-1; TRBD2 aligns across 8 bases. The read ends 3 residues before the CDR3 terminus; that terminus is restored from the germline J gene. This CDR3 has 13 residues. Germline V gives CDR1 SGHTA, CDR2 FQGNSA. Trimming at V came to 5 bases and at J to 7 bases, leaving 4 bases not matched to a gene.

As to this clone: The CDR3 end is not reached by the read, which stops 3 residues before it; the germline J gene fills it in. The chain couples TRBV20-1 to TRBJ1-2, with D unclear. Per the germline V gene, CDR1 is DFQATT and CDR2 is SNEGSKA (reference sequence). V lost 1 base to trimming and J lost 7 bases, with 13 bases between them. The CDR3 loop spans 13 amino acids. CDR3 DNA (partial): TGCAGTGCTAGAGCCACCCTTCTCGGTGGC. It encodes CSARATLLGG. The CDR3 in full is CSARATLLGGYTF.

Concerning this clone: The read comes to an end 3 residues before the CDR3 does, leaving the germline J gene to fill in the end. V gene TRBV2 combines with J gene TRBJ2-3, with TRBD2 matching over 7 bases. The CDR3 is 13 residues long. Germline loops: CDR1 SNHLY, CDR2 FYNNEI. Trimming removed 10 bases from V and 6 bases from J; junction bases left unmatched: 10. The CDR3 protein is CATRRGLMDTQYF. The sequenced part of the CDR3 DNA is TGTGCCACCAGGCGGGGGTTGATGGATACG.

Concerning this clone: The read stops 3 residues short of the end of the CDR3; the missing end is completed from the germline J gene. The chain recombines TRBV6-1 with TRBJ1-3, with 8 bases fitting TRBD1. The germline V gene encodes CDR1 MNHNS and CDR2 SASEGT. The junction had 6 bases not matched to a gene; V was cut back by 2 bases and J by 0 bases. The CDR3 has 17 amino acids. CDR3 loop: CASSEQDRARSGNTIYF. Partial CDR3 DNA: TGTGCCAGCAGTGAACAGGACAGGGCCCGCTCTGGAAACACC.

On this clone itself: The read ends 3 residues early relative to the CDR3; the germline J gene fills the gap. V and J are TRBV7-6 and TRBJ2-2; D is unresolved. In germline, CDR1 is SGHVS, CDR2 FNYEAQ. V lost 2 bases to trimming and J lost 5 bases, with 6 bases between them. The CDR3 consists of 13 residues. CDR3 DNA, as far as it was read: TGTGCCAGCAGCTTAAATCCGACCGGGGAG. Its translation is CASSLNPTGE. Given in full, the CDR3 is CASSLNPTGELFF.

Note on this clone: Read sequence stops 3 residues before the CDR3 end, and the germline J gene provides the missing end. The J gene is TRBJ2-4, the V gene TRBV19; tentatively, D is TRBD1 (6 bases). Germline V gene lookup returns CDR1 LNHDA and CDR2 SQIVND (reference sequence). The CDR3 has 15 residues. V lost 5 bases, J lost 8 bases, and 19 bases lay in between. The CDR3 protein is CASSYGTPEVHIQYF. The covered CDR3 bases are TGTGCCAGTAGTTACGGGACACCGGAGGTTCACATT.

With regard to this clone: The read comes to an end 3 residues before the CDR3 does, leaving the germline J gene to fill in the end. This chain joins TRBV28 and TRBJ2-7, with 9 bases that match TRBD1. Germline values: CDR1 MDHEN, CDR2 SYDVKM. The CDR3 consists of 17 residues. V lost 11 bases, J lost 3 bases, and 20 bases stayed unmatched. This chain's CDR3 is CAVFKLTPGQGYYEQYF. The CDR3 bases that were read are TGTGCCGTATTCAAACTGACACCGGGACAGGGATACTACGAG.

About this clone itself: The read stops 3 residues short of the end of the CDR3; the missing end is completed from the germline J gene. The chain recombines TRBV7-9 with TRBJ2-3, with D unresolved. With 5 bases removed from V and 6 bases from J, the gap between germline ends came to 6 bases. The V gene's germline CDR1 is SEHNR and CDR2 FQNEAQ (reference sequence). The CDR3 loop spans 11 amino acids. CDR3 DNA, as far as it was read: TGTGCCAGCAGCCCTGTGGATACG. Its protein product is CASSPVDT. The whole CDR3 protein reads CASSPVDTQYF. The whole variable domain, remainder taken from reference TRBV7-9 and TRBJ2-3, is DTGVSQNPRHKITKRGQNVTFRCDPISEHNRLYWYRQTLGQGPEFLTYFQNEAQLEKSRLLSDRFSAERPKGSFSTLEIQRTEQGDSAMYLCASSPVDTQYFGPGTRLTVL.

The CDR3 sequence is CAWTTGGDTGELFF. The CDR3 DNA, read in part, is TGTGCCTGGACCACAGGGGGGGACACCGGGGAG. The gene calls are TRBV30 and TRBJ2-2, with D perhaps TRBD1 (8 bases). Read data end 3 residues before the CDR3 end; the end is taken from the germline J gene. Trimming removed 4 bases from V and 3 bases from J, with 12 bases in between. The CDR3 covers 14 residues. Germline V gene lookup returns CDR1 GTSNPN and CDR2 SVGIG (reference sequence).

Concerning this clone itself: Coverage ceases 3 residues before the CDR3 finishes, and the germline J gene fills in the end. The genes are TRBV5-1 and TRBJ1-1, with TRBD1 matching 12 bases. With V trimmed by 5 bases and J by 5 bases, 7 bases remained unmatched. The CDR3 loop spans 15 amino acids. CDR1 and CDR2 from the germline V gene are SGHRS and YFSETQ. The CDR3 protein is CASSYSGQGATEAFF. The sequenced part of the CDR3 DNA is TGCGCCAGCAGTTATTCGGGACAGGGGGCGACTGAA.

Of note for this clone: Sequencing ends 3 residues short of the CDR3 end; the germline J gene provides the rest. This rearrangement joins TRBV7-9 to TRBJ1-1; 10 bases map to TRBD1. J lost 2 bases, V lost 5 bases, and 2 bases had no gene match. The V gene's germline CDR1 is SEHNR and CDR2 FQNEAQ (reference sequence). There are 14 residues in the CDR3. The CDR3 spells CASSRTGGNTEAFF. CDR3 bases read: TGTGCCAGCAGCCGGACAGGGGGAAACACTGAA.

A remark on this clone: The read comes to an end 3 residues before the CDR3 does, leaving the germline J gene to fill in the end. J is TRBJ2-1 and V is TRBV28, with 13 bases aligning to TRBD2. J lost 1 base, V lost 8 bases, and 14 bases had no gene match. Germline V gene sequence: CDR1 MDHEN, CDR2 SYDVKM. This CDR3 has 19 amino acids. The part of the CDR3 DNA that was read is TGTGCCAGCTACCCGGGACTAGCGGGACTACATCAATCCTACAATGAG. Translation: CASYPGLAGLHQSYNE. The CDR3 as a whole reads CASYPGLAGLHQSYNEQFF.

In regard to this clone: The read terminates 3 residues ahead of where the CDR3 ends, so the germline J gene completes it. The chain recombines TRBV12-3 or TRBV12-4 with TRBJ2-5; D may be TRBD1 (6 bases). CDR3 length: 15 residues. The V end was cut by 4 bases, the J end by 1 base, with 13 bases between. The covered CDR3 bases are TGTGCCAGCAGTTATCAGGGGATAGGCCAAGAGACC. Translation: CASSYQGIGQET. The CDR3, in full, reads CASSYQGIGQETQYF.

For this clone: The read finishes 3 residues shy of the CDR3 end, and the germline J gene is used to complete it. This rearrangement joins TRBV7-9 to TRBJ2-5; D is uncertain. Germline V gene sequence: CDR1 SEHNR, CDR2 FQNEAQ (reference sequence). The CDR3 runs 13 residues. The V gene lost 5 bases and the J gene lost 1 base, with 8 bases spanning the gap. This CDR3 is CASSIAIQETQYF. The covered CDR3 bases are TGTGCCAGCAGCATCGCTATCCAAGAGACC.

For this clone: Read sequence stops 3 residues before the CDR3 end, and the germline J gene provides the missing end. The chain combines TRBV7-3 with TRBJ2-1; 10 bases align to TRBD1. Germline trimming cut 5 bases from V and 3 bases from J; bases unmatched to any gene: 1. This CDR3 is built from 14 residues. Germline CDR1 reads SGHTA; CDR2 reads FQGTGA. CDR3 DNA, as far as it was read: TGTGCCAGCAGCCGGACAGGGGGCTACAATGAG. This sequence encodes CASSRTGGYNE. The full CDR3 reads CASSRTGGYNEQFF.

As for this clone: The CDR3 extends 3 residues past the end of the read, so its final part is completed from the germline J gene. V usage is TRBV20-1 and J usage is TRBJ2-1; 7 bases align to TRBD2. J was trimmed by 4 bases and V by 5 bases; bases with no gene match: 14. Germline CDR1 and CDR2: DFQATT and SNEGSKA (reference sequence). CDR3 length: 16 amino acids. CDR3 sequence: CSAPSGISSWYNEQFF. CDR3 bases read: TGCAGTGCTCCCAGCGGGATTTCTTCTTGGTACAATGAG.

Note on this clone: The sequence runs out 3 residues before the end of the CDR3; the remainder is reconstructed from the germline J gene. The J gene is TRBJ2-5, the V gene TRBV23-1; the D gene is possibly TRBD1 (6 bases). TRBV23-1 is noted as an ORF with a role that remains uncertain. The CDR3 runs to 13 residues. The V gene lost 4 bases and the J gene lost 7 bases, with 13 bases spanning the gap. This CDR3 reads CASSPHREWTQYF. The CDR3 bases that were read are TGCGCCAGCAGTCCTCACAGGGAGTGGACC.

To note about this clone: The sequence runs out 3 residues before the end of the CDR3; the remainder is reconstructed from the germline J gene. The chain carries TRBV11-2 and TRBJ2-7; TRBD2 matches 11 bases. V was pared by 1 base and J by 6 bases, with 2 bases of the junction left unmatched. Per germline, CDR1 SGHAT and CDR2 FQNNGV. CDR3 size: 14 residues. The CDR3 here is CASSLGSGRAEQYF. The CDR3 DNA, read in part, is TGTGCCAGCAGCTTAGGTAGCGGGAGGGCCGAG.

Of note for this clone: The read terminates 3 residues ahead of where the CDR3 ends, so the germline J gene completes it. The chain carries TRBV7-3 and TRBJ2-1; 9 bases match TRBD2. Germline CDR1 and CDR2: SGHTA and FQGTGA. The trim removed 4 bases at V and 8 bases at J, leaving 6 bases unmatched. CDR3 size: 14 residues. The part of the CDR3 DNA that was read is TGTGCCAGCAGCTACGGGACTAGCCTGGATGAG. It codes for CASSYGTSLDE. The entire CDR3 sequence reads CASSYGTSLDEQFF.